This T cell receptor beta chain originates from a study of blood T cells in healthy people across ages. The ends were cut back, 3 bases at V and 4 bases at J, with 15 bases in the middle. The CDR3 loop spans 15 amino acids. Germline loops: CDR1 SGHTA, CDR2 FQGNSA. Through a sample-barcoded 5' primer and a J-beta primer mix, a second PCR was run for roughly 7 to 11 cycles. Each CDR3 protein gets one entry after TCRdb re-called the 5' RACE reads with MiXCR. The sample has around 900,000 distinct CDR3 sequences, more than 25% seen once; the top ten hold approximately 15%. This clonotype has at least ten counts.

The sample was blood. This chain joins TRBV7-2 and TRBJ1-2; D might be TRBD1 (5 bases). This clonotype originated in an elderly woman in good health. The CDR3 sequence: CASSLKYEGVYGYTF. The CDR3 DNA follows: TGTGCCAGCAGCTTGAAATACGAAGGGGTCTATGGCTACACCTTC. Variable domain in full (rest from reference TRBV7-2 and TRBJ1-2): GAGVSQSPSNKVTEKGKDVELRCDPISGHTALYWYRQSLGQGLEFLIYFQGNSAPDKSGLPSDRFSAERTGGSVSTLTIQRTQQEDSAVYLCASSLKYEGVYGYTFGSGTRLTVV.